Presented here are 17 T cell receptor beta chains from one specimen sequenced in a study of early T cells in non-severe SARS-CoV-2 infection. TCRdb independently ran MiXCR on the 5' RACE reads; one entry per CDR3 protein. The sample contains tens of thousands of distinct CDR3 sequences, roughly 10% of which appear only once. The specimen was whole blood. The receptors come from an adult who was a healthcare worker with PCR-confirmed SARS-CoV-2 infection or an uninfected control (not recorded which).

The CDR3 coding sequence is TGTGCCAGCGGGAGGGACAGCCAAGAGACCCAGTACTTC. Residues: CASGRDSQETQYF. The chain carries TRBV27 and TRBJ2-5, with D perhaps given as TRBD1 or TRBD2 (7 bases each). V was pared by 8 bases and J by 1 base, with 11 bases between. CDR1 is MNHEY and CDR2 is SMNVEV in the germline V gene (reference sequence). The CDR3 spans 13 residues.

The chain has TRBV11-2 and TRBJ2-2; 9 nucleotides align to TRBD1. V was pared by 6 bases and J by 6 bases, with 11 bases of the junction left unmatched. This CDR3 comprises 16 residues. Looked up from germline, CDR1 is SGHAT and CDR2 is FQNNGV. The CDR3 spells CASRQTGTGPAGELFF. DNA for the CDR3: TGTGCCAGCAGGCAAACCGGGACAGGGCCCGCCGGGGAGCTGTTTTTT.

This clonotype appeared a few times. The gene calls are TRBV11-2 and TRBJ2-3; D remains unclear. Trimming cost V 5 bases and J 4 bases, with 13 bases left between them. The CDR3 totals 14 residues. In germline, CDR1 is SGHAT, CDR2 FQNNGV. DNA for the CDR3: TGTGCCAGCAGCCCGGGTAGGGTTGCAGATACGCAGTATTTT. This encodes CASSPGRVADTQYF.

The CDR3, as DNA: TGTGCCACCCTCCGGACTAGCCCCAGAGACATTCAGTACTTC. Translating it yields CATLRTSPRDIQYF. The rearrangement uses TRBV30 and TRBJ2-4; 8 bases map to TRBD2. CDR1 and CDR2 from the germline V gene are GTSNPN and SVGIG (reference sequence). The CDR3 covers 14 residues. Trimming took 8 bases from V and 8 from J; bases not matched to a gene: 14.

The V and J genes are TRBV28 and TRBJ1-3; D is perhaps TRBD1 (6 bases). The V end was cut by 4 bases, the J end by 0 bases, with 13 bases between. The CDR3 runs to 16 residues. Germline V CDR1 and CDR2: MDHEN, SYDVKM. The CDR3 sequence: CASSSPGQNSGNTIYF. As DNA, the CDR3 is TGTGCCAGCAGTTCGCCAGGACAGAACTCTGGAAACACCATATATTTT.

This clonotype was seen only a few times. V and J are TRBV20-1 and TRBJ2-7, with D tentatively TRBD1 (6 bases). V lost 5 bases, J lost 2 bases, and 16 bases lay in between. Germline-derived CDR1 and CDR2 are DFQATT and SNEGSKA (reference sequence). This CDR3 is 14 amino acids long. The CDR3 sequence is CSAQPGHLPYEQYF. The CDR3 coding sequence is TGCAGTGCTCAGCCGGGACACCTGCCCTACGAGCAGTACTTC.

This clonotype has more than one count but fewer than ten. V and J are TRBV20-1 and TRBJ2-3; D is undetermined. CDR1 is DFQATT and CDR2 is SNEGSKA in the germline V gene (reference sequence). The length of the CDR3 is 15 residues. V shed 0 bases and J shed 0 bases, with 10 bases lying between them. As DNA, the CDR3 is TGCAGTGCTAGAGAGGGAACTGCTAGCACAGATACGCAGTATTTT. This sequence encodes CSAREGTASTDTQYF.

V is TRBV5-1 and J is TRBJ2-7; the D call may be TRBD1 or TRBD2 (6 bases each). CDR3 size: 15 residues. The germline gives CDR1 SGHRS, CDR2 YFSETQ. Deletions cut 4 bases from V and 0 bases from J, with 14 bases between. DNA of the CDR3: TGCGCCAGCAGCCCGGGGGCAGTCGGCTCCTACGAGCAGTACTTC. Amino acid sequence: CASSPGAVGSYEQYF.

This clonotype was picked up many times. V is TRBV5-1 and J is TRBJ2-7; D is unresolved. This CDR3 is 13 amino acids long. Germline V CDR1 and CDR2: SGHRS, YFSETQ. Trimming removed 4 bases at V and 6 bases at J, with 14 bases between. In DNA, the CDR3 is TGCGCCAGCAGCCCCCCTTTTGGTTCCGAGCAGTACTTC. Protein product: CASSPPFGSEQYF.

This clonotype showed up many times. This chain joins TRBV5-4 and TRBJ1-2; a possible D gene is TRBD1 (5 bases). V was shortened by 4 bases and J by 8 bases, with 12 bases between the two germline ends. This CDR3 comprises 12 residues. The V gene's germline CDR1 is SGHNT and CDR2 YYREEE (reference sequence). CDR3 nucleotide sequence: TGTGCCAGCAGCCCGGGGGAGGGCGGCTACACCTTC. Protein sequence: CASSPGEGGYTF.

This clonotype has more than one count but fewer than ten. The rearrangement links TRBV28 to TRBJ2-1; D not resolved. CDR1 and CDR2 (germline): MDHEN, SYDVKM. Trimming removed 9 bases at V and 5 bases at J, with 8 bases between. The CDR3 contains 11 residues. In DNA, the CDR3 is TGTGCCAGTACACAGAACAATGAGCAGTTCTTC. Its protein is CASTQNNEQFF.

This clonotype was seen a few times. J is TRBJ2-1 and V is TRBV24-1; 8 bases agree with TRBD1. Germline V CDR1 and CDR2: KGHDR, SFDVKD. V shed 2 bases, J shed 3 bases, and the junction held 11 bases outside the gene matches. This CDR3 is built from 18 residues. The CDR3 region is CATSDSLRRDRNYNEQFF. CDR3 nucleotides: TGTGCCACCAGTGATTCCCTGCGCCGGGACAGGAACTACAATGAGCAGTTCTTC.

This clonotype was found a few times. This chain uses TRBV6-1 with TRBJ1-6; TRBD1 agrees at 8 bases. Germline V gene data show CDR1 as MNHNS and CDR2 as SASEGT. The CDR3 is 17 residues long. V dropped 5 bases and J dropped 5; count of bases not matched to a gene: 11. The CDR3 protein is CASSQTQGAVDNSPLHF. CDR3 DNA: TGTGCCAGCAGTCAGACTCAGGGGGCCGTGGATAATTCACCCCTCCACTTT.

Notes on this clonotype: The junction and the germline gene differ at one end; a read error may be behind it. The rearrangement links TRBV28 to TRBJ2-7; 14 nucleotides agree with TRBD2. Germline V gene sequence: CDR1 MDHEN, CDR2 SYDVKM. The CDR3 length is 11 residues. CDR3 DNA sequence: TGTGCCAGCAGTTTAGGGACTAGCGGGAGTTTC. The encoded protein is CASSLGTSGSF.

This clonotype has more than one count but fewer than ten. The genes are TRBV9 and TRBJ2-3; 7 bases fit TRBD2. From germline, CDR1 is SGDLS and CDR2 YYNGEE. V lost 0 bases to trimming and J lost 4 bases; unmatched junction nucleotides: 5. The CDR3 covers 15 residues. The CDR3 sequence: CASSVAGGEADTQYF. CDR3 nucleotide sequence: TGTGCCAGCAGCGTAGCGGGGGGTGAGGCAGATACGCAGTATTTT.

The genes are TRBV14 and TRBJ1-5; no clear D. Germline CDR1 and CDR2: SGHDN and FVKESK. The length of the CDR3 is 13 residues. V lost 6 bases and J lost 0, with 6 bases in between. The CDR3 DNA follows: TGTGCCAGCAGTCAGTATAGCAATCAGCCCCAGCATTTT. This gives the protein CASSQYSNQPQHF.

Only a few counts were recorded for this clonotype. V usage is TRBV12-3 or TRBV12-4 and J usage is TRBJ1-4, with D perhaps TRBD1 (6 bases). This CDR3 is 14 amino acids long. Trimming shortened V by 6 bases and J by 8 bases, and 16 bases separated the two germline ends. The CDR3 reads CASRRTGIEEKLFF. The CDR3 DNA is TGTGCCAGCAGGCGTACAGGGATTGAGGAAAAACTGTTTTTT.